These T cell receptor beta chains were read from a single sample in a study of T cells after yellow fever vaccination. TCRdb re-analysed the 5' RACE reads in MiXCR, keeping a single row per CDR3 protein. The table has approximately 74,000 distinct CDR3 sequences, around 6.2% seen once. Sample: CD4+ T cells sorted from PBMCs, taken approximately 15 days after the first yellow fever vaccination. These receptors were collected from a man between 18 and 29 years old who received the YFV17D yellow fever vaccine. CDR3s include the opening cysteine and the closing phenylalanine or tryptophan. Fields, in order: clone size, D gene, J gene, V gene, CDR3 DNA, CDR3 protein. D genes are given only for firm matches. Each size is once, few or many counts, or a class when the clone is expanded.

>many|NA|TRBJ1-1|TRBV28
TGTGCCACCTCGACAGGGAACACTGAAGCTTTCTTT
CATSTGNTEAFF
>many|NA|TRBJ2-2|TRBV5-5
TGTGCCAGCAGCTTGTTCTCGGACACCGGGGAGCTGTTTTTT
CASSLFSDTGELFF
>many|NA|TRBJ2-7|TRBV5-1
TGCGCCAGCAGTACGACAGACGTATACGAGCAGTACTTC
CASSTTDVYEQYF
>many|NA|TRBJ1-6|TRBV5-5
TGTGCCAGCAGCTTGGGCGTGGTCAGGTCCTATTCACCCCTCCACTTT
CASSLGVVRSYSPLHF
>many|NA|TRBJ1-6|TRBV6-5
TGTGCCAGCAGTTACCGGTCCAGGGGAGGATCACCCCTCCACTTT
CASSYRSRGGSPLHF
>many|TRBD1|TRBJ1-1|TRBV20-1
TGCAGTGCCATCGACAGGGGGGACACTGAAGCTTTCTTT
CSAIDRGDTEAFF
>many|NA|TRBJ2-7|TRBV3-1
TGTGCCAGCAGCCAGGGGGCTTTCGGGAGTACCTACGAGCAGTACTTC
CASSQGAFGSTYEQYF
>many|NA|TRBJ1-2|TRBV6-1
TGTGCCAGCAGTCAAGCGAGACAGGAACACTATGGCTACACCTTC
CASSQARQEHYGYTF
>many|TRBD1|TRBJ2-3|TRBV14
TGTGCCAGCAGCCCAGTGGACAGGTGGCGCACAGATACGCAGTATTTT
CASSPVDRWRTDTQYF
>many|NA|TRBJ2-2|TRBV7-9
TGTGCCAGCATCCGGGAACTAAACACCGGGGAGCTGTTTTTT
CASIRELNTGELFF
>many|NA|TRBJ2-2|TRBV7-2
TGTGCCAGCAGCTTAGGGACAGTGATGTCGGGGGAGCTGTTTTTT
CASSLGTVMSGELFF
>many|NA|TRBJ1-4|TRBV29-1
TGCAGCGTTGCTCAGGGTCGGGAAAAACTGTTTTTT
CSVAQGREKLFF
>many|NA|TRBJ1-2|TRBV14
TGTGCCAGCAGCCAAGATCAGGCAGCCTTCTATGGCTACACCTTC
CASSQDQAAFYGYTF
>many|NA|TRBJ2-1|TRBV5-1
TGCGCCAGCAGCTTAGAATCCTACAATGAGCAGTTCTTC
CASSLESYNEQFF
>many|TRBD1|TRBJ1-2|TRBV18
TGTGCCAGCTCCCACCCAAGCCAGGGGGCTGGTGGCTACACCTTC
CASSHPSQGAGGYTF
>many|TRBD1|TRBJ1-2|TRBV2
TGTGCCAGCAGTGGACAGGGGTATGGCTACACCTTC
CASSGQGYGYTF
>many|TRBD2|TRBJ2-3|TRBV12-3/TRBV12-4
TGTGCCAGCAGTATAAGACTAGCGGGGGCCAGCACAGATACGCAGTATTTT
CASSIRLAGASTDTQYF
>many|NA|TRBJ1-5|TRBV5-6
TGTGCCAGCAGCTTGGGGTTACAGGGCGGCAATCAGCCCCAGCATTTT
CASSLGLQGGNQPQHF